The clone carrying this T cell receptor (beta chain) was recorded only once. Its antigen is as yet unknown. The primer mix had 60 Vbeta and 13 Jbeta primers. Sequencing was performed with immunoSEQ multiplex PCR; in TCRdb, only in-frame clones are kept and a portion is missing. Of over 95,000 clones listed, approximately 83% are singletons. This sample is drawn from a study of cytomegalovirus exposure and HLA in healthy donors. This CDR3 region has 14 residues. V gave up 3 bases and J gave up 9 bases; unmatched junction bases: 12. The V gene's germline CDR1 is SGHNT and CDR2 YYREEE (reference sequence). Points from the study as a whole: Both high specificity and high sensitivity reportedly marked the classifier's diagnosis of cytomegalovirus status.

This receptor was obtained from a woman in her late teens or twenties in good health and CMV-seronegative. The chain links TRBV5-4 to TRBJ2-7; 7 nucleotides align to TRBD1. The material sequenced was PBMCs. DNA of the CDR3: TGTGCCAGCAGCTCCCGGGACAGTGGAAGGTCGCAGTACTTC. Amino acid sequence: CASSSRDSGRSQYF. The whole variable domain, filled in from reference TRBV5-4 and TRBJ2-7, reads ETGVTQSPTHLIKTRGQQVTLRCSSQSGHNTVSWYQQALGQGPQFIFQYYREEENGRGNFPPRFSGLQFPNYSSELNVNALELDDSALYLCASSSRDSGRSQYFGPGTRLTVT.